These T cell receptor beta chains were read from a single sample in a study of esophageal squamous cell carcinoma under preoperative chemotherapy. Using its own MiXCR run on the PCR reads, TCRdb lists one record per CDR3 protein. The repertoire consists of roughly 32,000 distinct CDR3 sequences, with roughly 48% occurring once and the leading ten covering roughly 12%. This specimen was taken from a patient given preoperative chemotherapy. The origin of the receptors is a human donor with esophageal squamous cell carcinoma. The donor label of this sample is uncertain. The CDR3 runs from the conserved cysteine through the conserved F or W. A D gene is named only where the DNA matches it firmly. The size entry is marked missing in some rows and otherwise reads once, few, many or a size class.

>TRBD1|few|15|TRBJ1-3|TRBV7-2
TGTGCCAGCAGCCGTAACAGGGGATCCGGAAACACCATATATTTT
CASSRNRGSGNTIYF
>-|medium-sized|13|TRBJ2-1|TRBV7-3
TGTGCCAGCAGCTCAGGCACCCTCAATGAGCAGTTCTTC
CASSSGTLNEQFF
>TRBD1|-|14|TRBJ2-7|TRBV12-3/TRBV12-4
TGTGCCAGCAGTTCGACAGGGTCGTCCTACGAGCAGTACTTC
CASSSTGSSYEQYF
>-|-|12|TRBJ2-4|TRBV7-2
TGTGCCAGCAGCCGAGATGCGGGGGCCCAGTACTTC
CASSRDAGAQYF
>-|many|15|TRBJ2-2|TRBV6-1
TGTGCCAGCAGGCTAGCGCCCGGGGACACCGGGGAGCTGTTTTTT
CASRLAPGDTGELFF
>-|-|14|TRBJ2-2|TRBV7-8
TGTGCCAGCAGCCTGGACGTCAGCACCGGGGCGCTGTATTTT
CASSLDVSTGALYF
>-|few|15|TRBJ1-6|TRBV7-8
TGTGCCAGCAGCCCGTTGGGCCAATATAATTCACCCCTCCACTTT
CASSPLGQYNSPLHF
>-|-|13|TRBJ1-2|TRBV12-3/TRBV12-4
TGTGCCAGCAGTTTTGACAGAAACTATGGCTACACCTTC
CASSFDRNYGYTF
>-|-|13|TRBJ2-2|TRBV12-3/TRBV12-4
TGTGCCAGCAGTGCCCGAGGCACCGATGAGCTGTTTTTT
CASSARGTDELFF
>-|-|13|TRBJ1-1|TRBV18
TGTGCCAGCTCACCCGGACAGAACACTGAAGCTTTCTTT
CASSPGQNTEAFF
>-|many|14|TRBJ2-7|TRBV7-2
TGTGCCAGCAGCGCAACTCGGACGGCTTACGAGCAGTACTTC
CASSATRTAYEQYF
>-|once|13|TRBJ2-2|TRBV11-1
TGTGCCAGCAGCTCAAGGACCGCGGCGGAGCTGTTTTTT
CASSSRTAAELFF
>-|-|15|TRBJ2-2|TRBV7-4
TGTGCCCGGGGCCGGAAGACTGTGAGCACAGAGGAGCTGTTTTTT
CARGRKTVSTEELFF
>-|few|15|TRBJ1-4|TRBV6-5
TGTGCCAGCAGTTTCAACAGGGCAACTAATGAAAAACTGTTTTTT
CASSFNRATNEKLFF
>-|few|14|TRBJ2-4|TRBV12-3/TRBV12-4
TGTGCCGGGACCGGGGGCGGTGCCAAAAACACTCAGTACTTC
CAGTGGGAKNTQYF
>TRBD1|-|14|TRBJ2-7|TRBV11-3
TGTGCCAGCAGCCCTTCGGACAGGGCGTCCGAGCAGTACTTC
CASSPSDRASEQYF